These T cell receptor beta chains were read from a single sample in a study of control samples from healthy donors and cancer patients. Here immunoSEQ multiplex PCR was the method, and the copy in TCRdb shows in-frame clones only, minus some. The sample contains about 130,000 clones, approximately 90% of which appear only once. Sequencing input: blood. Receptors originate from a man aged 50 to 60 in good health. CDR3s include the opening cysteine and the closing phenylalanine or tryptophan. Each record gives: J gene, V gene, CDR3 length, D gene, clone size, CDR3 protein, CDR3 DNA. The D gene is left open where the match is weak. Size is omitted from some rows. Given values are once, few, many or a class for expanded clones.

>TRBJ2-7|TRBV7-8|15|-|-
CASSLGQRTLYEQYF
TGTGCCAGCAGCTTAGGCCAGAGAACACTATACGAGCAGTACTTC
>TRBJ2-2|TRBV29-1|13|-|-
CSVEAGNTGELFF
TGCAGCGTTGAGGCAGGGAACACCGGGGAGCTGTTTTTT
>TRBJ2-1|TRBV2|14|-|once
CASVPGQWANEQFF
TGTGCCAGCGTACCGGGACAATGGGCCAATGAGCAGTTCTTC
>TRBJ2-7|TRBV10-3|13|-|-
CAISLPGGGEQYF
TGTGCCATCAGTCTCCCGGGCGGTGGGGAGCAGTACTTC
>TRBJ1-5|TRBV19|17|TRBD1|once
CATQGPAGTGLGQPQHF
TGTGCCACCCAGGGACCCGCCGGGACAGGTCTTGGTCAGCCCCAGCATTTT
>TRBJ2-1|TRBV7-3|11|-|-
CASSPGNEQFF
TGTGCCAGCAGCCCGGGAAATGAGCAGTTCTTC
>TRBJ1-6|TRBV13|15|-|-
CASSLGQVQNSPLHF
TGTGCCAGCAGCTTAGGACAGGTTCAAAATTCACCCCTCCACTTT
>TRBJ1-2|TRBV5-4|13|-|-
CASSLVKGGGYTF
TGTGCCAGCAGCTTGGTGAAGGGAGGTGGCTACACCTTC
>TRBJ2-7|TRBV12-3/TRBV12-4|13|-|-
CASSEEAGYEQYF
TGTGCCAGCAGTGAGGAAGCAGGGTACGAGCAGTACTTC
>TRBJ2-1|TRBV12-5|15|TRBD1|-
CASGLSRDRRDEQFF
TGTGCTAGTGGTTTGTCAAGGGACAGGAGGGATGAGCAGTTCTTC
>TRBJ2-7|TRBV21-1|20|-|once
CASSKRKNPTFNAGTYEQYF
TGTGCCAGCAGCAAAAGGAAGAACCCCACTTTCAACGCAGGCACCTACGAGCAGTACTTC
>TRBJ1-6|TRBV19|13|-|-
CASSPQMNSPLHF
TGTGCCAGTAGTCCGCAGATGAATTCACCCCTCCACTTT
>TRBJ2-1|TRBV6-5|15|-|-
CASSLVQGSYNEQFF
TGTGCCAGCAGTTTAGTACAGGGCTCCTACAATGAGCAGTTCTTC
>TRBJ1-1|TRBV6-6|15|TRBD1|-
CASSNTGTGYTEAFF
TGTGCCAGCAGTAATACCGGGACAGGGTACACTGAAGCTTTCTTT
>TRBJ1-5|TRBV2|14|-|-
CASSGADSNQPQHF
TGTGCCAGCAGTGGAGCCGATAGCAATCAGCCCCAGCATTTT
>TRBJ2-7|TRBV27|15|-|-
CASSLSRQVTYEQYF
TGTGCCAGCAGTTTATCGAGACAGGTAACCTACGAGCAGTACTTC
>TRBJ1-5|TRBV28|15|-|-
CASRRGREFRRPQHF
TGTGCCAGCAGAAGGGGTCGAGAATTCCGGAGGCCCCAGCATTTT
>TRBJ1-6|TRBV14|16|TRBD1|once
CASSQDRGTGVSPLHF
TGTGCCAGCAGCCAAGATCGGGGGACAGGGGTTTCACCCCTCCACTTT
>TRBJ1-4|TRBV19|16|-|-
CASSTLSGPTNEKLFF
TGTGCCAGTAGTACCTTATCTGGCCCAACTAATGAAAAACTGTTTTTT
>TRBJ2-2|TRBV9|15|-|-
CASSVAGHNTGELFF
TGTGCCAGCAGCGTAGCGGGACACAACACCGGGGAGCTGTTTTTT
>TRBJ2-4|TRBV20-1|11|-|-
CSAIYRDIQYF
TGCAGTGCAATCTACAGGGACATTCAGTACTTC
>TRBJ1-1|TRBV6-5|14|-|-
CASSRGQLNTEAFF
TGTGCCAGCAGCCGAGGACAACTGAACACTGAAGCTTTCTTT
>TRBJ1-4|TRBV15|16|TRBD1|-
CATSRAGTGANEKLFF
TGTGCCACCAGCAGAGCCGGGACAGGGGCTAATGAAAAACTGTTTTTT
>TRBJ2-5|TRBV27|14|TRBD2|-
CASSSRDYTETQYF
TGTGCCAGCAGTTCCCGGGACTATACGGAGACCCAGTACTTC
>TRBJ2-7|TRBV7-8|13|-|-
CASGFSSHYEQYF
TGTGCCAGCGGATTCTCCTCCCACTACGAGCAGTACTTC
>TRBJ2-3|TRBV6-6|15|-|-
CASSYFSRGRDTQYF
TGTGCCAGCAGTTATTTCTCCAGGGGTCGGGATACGCAGTATTTT
>TRBJ2-7|TRBV11-2|12|-|-
CASSLGSYEQYF
TGTGCCAGCAGCTTAGGCTCTTACGAGCAGTACTTC
>TRBJ1-6|TRBV19|14|TRBD1|-
CASSDGTGHSPLHF
TGTGCCAGTAGTGACGGGACAGGGCATTCACCCCTCCACTTT
>TRBJ2-1|TRBV7-2|15|TRBD2|few
CASTSIAGGWNEQFF
TGTGCCAGCACCTCTATAGCGGGGGGTTGGAATGAGCAGTTCTTC